The 6 T cell receptor beta chains below were found in one sample sequenced in a study of regulatory T cells in long-lasting Graves disease. The time point was: persistent/refractory GD, antithyroid drugs over 5 years with positive TRAb. The TCR library was prepared using RNA isolated from PBMCs. For TCR beta, libraries came from iRepertoire HTBI primers and Arm-PCR of CDR3 regions. TCRdb redid the calling of the multiplex PCR reads with MiXCR, one entry per CDR3 protein. The sample has fewer than 450,000 distinct CDR3 sequences; under 25% are singletons. Sample: peripheral blood mononuclear cells (PBMCs), taken when the disease was refractory, from a patient treated with antithyroid drugs. These receptor sequences come from a female donor with Graves disease.

The chain uses TRBV20-1 and TRBJ1-1; D gene ambiguous. The germline V gene encodes CDR1 DFQATT and CDR2 SNEGSKA (reference sequence). This CDR3 has 13 residues. The germline V and J ends were trimmed by 3 bases and 5 bases, with 13 bases remaining between them. The DNA for the CDR3 is TGCAGTGCTAGCTCCAGATTGAGAACTGAAGCTTTCTTT. Protein product: CSASSRLRTEAFF.

This clonotype has a handful of counts. A read error is possible here, since a much larger clone lies one base away. CDR3 loop: CASSLQGNGELFF. The CDR3 DNA sequence: TGTGCCAGCAGCCTACAGGGGAACGGGGAGCTGTTTTTT. The chain uses TRBV7-2 and TRBJ2-2; 7 bases are a match to TRBD1. CDR1 and CDR2 (germline): SGHTA, FQGNSA. Unmatched junction bases numbered 4, after V lost 5 bases and J lost 7 bases. CDR3 size: 13 residues.

The genes are TRBV18 and TRBJ1-5; D gene uncertain. The germline V gene has CDR1 KGHSH and CDR2 LQKENI. Trimming pared 6 bases from V and 6 bases from J, leaving 6 bases between. The CDR3 has 11 amino acids. Here the CDR3 DNA reads TGTGCCAGCTCGAAAACTCAGCCCCAGCATTTT. Translating gives CASSKTQPQHF.

A few counts support this clonotype. The chain carries TRBV9 and TRBJ2-2; TRBD2 is a possible D gene (6 bases). The V end lost 4 bases, the J end lost 4 bases, and 23 bases lay between the germline ends. The CDR3 has 18 residues. Germline V gene sequence: CDR1 SGDLS, CDR2 YYNGEE. The CDR3 nucleotides read TGTGCCAGCAGCCTTCTCTCTCTCGAGGGAGGAATCACCGGGGAGCTGTTTTTT. Its protein is CASSLLSLEGGITGELFF.

About this clonotype: A much larger clonotype is one base distant, so this may be a read error. This chain joins TRBV28 and TRBJ2-7; 8 bases fit TRBD1. Trimming removed 4 bases from V and 4 bases from J; junction bases left unmatched: 12. This CDR3 region has 16 residues. Germline V gives CDR1 MDHEN, CDR2 SYDVKM. This CDR3 is CASSSSARGRMYEQYF. The CDR3 nucleotides read TGTGCCAGCAGTTCTTCCGCCAGGGGGCGCATGTACGAGCAGTACTTC. The whole variable domain, remainder taken from reference TRBV28 and TRBJ2-7, is DVKVTQSSRYLVKRTGEKVFLECVQDMDHENMFWYRQDPGLGLRLIYFSYDVKMKEKGDIPEGYSVSREKKERFSLILESASTNQTSMYLCASSSSARGRMYEQYFGPGTRLTVT.

The V and J genes are TRBV19 and TRBJ2-7; 7 bases agree with TRBD1. Trimming at V came to 5 bases and at J to 0 bases, leaving 4 bases not matched to a gene. The germline V gene has CDR1 LNHDA and CDR2 SQIVND (reference sequence). The CDR3 totals 14 residues. The chain's CDR3 is CASSVTGISYEQYF. The DNA of the CDR3 is TGTGCCAGTAGTGTGACAGGGATCTCCTACGAGCAGTACTTC.